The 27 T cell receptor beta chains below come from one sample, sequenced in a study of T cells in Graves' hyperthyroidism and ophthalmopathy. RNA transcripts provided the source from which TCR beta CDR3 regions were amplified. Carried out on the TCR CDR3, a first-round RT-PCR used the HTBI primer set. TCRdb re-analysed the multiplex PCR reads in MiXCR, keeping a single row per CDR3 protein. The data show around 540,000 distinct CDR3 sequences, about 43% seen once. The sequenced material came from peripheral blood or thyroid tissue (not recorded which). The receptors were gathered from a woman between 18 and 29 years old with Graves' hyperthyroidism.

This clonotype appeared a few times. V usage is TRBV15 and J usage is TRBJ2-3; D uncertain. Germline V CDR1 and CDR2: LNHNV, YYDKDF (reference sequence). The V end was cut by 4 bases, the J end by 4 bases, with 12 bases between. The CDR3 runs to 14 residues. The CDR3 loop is CATSMVQSADTQYF. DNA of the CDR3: TGTGCCACCAGCATGGTCCAGAGCGCAGATACGCAGTATTTT.

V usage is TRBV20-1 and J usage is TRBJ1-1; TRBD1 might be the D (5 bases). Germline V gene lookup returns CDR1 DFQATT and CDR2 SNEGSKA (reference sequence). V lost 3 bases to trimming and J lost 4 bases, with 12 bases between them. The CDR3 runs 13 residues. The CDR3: CSARGQGITEAFF. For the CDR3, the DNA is TGCAGTGCTAGGGGCCAGGGCATCACTGAAGCTTTCTTT.

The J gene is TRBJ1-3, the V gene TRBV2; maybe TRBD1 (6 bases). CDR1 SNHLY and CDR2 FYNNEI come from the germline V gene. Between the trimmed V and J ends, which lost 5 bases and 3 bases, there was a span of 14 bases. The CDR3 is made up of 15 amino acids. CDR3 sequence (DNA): TGTGCCAGCAGTTACAACAGGGTAGGTGGAAACACCATATATTTT. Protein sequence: CASSYNRVGGNTIYF.

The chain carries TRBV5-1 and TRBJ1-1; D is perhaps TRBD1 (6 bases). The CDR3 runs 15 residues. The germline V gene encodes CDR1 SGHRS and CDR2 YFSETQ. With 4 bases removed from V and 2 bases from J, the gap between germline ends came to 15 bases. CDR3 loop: CASSNRDTTNTEAFF. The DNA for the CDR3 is TGCGCCAGCAGCAACCGGGACACGACTAACACTGAAGCTTTCTTT.

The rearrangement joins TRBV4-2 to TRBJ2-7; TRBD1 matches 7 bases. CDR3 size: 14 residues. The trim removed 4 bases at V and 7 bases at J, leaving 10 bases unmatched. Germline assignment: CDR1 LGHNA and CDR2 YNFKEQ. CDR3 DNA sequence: TGTGCCAGCAGCCCCGGACAGGCGGCTGGGGAGCAGTACTTC. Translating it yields CASSPGQAAGEQYF.

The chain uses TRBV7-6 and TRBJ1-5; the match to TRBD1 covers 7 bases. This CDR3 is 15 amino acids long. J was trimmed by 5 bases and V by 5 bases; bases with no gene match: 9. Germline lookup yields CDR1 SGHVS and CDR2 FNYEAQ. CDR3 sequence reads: CASSPIDRDDQPQHF. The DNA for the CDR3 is TGTGCCAGCAGCCCAATCGACAGGGACGATCAGCCCCAGCATTTT.

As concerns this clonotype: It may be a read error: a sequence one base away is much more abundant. DNA for the CDR3: TGTGCCTGCAGCACCGACAATCAGCCCCAGCATTTT. It is translated as CACSTDNQPQHF. The rearrangement joins TRBV7-9 to TRBJ1-5; D is ambiguous. CDR1 is SEHNR and CDR2 is FQNEAQ in the germline V gene (reference sequence). The CDR3 runs 12 residues.

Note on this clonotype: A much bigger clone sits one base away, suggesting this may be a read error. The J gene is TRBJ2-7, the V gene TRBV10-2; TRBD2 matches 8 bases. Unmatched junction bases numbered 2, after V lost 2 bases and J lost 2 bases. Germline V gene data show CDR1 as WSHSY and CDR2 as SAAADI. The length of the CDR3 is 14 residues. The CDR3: CASSEQLAAYEQYF. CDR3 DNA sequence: TGCGCCAGCAGTGAGCAACTAGCGGCCTACGAGCAGTACTTC.

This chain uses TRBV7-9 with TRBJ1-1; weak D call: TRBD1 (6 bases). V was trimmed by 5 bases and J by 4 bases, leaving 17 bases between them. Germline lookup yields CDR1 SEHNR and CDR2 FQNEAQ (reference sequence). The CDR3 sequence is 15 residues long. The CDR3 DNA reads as TGTGCCAGCAGCCAGCCACAGGGTTCGGTCACTGAAGCTTTCTTT. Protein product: CASSQPQGSVTEAFF.

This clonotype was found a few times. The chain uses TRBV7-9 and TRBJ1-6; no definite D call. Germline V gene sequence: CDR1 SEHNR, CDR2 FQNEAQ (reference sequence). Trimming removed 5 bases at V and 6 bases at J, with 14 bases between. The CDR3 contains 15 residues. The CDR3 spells CASSQIHDPNSPLHF. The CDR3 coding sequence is TGTGCCAGCAGCCAAATTCATGACCCTAATTCACCCCTCCACTTT. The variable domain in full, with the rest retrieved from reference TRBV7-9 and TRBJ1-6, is DTGVSQNPRHKITKRGQNVTFRCDPISEHNRLYWYRQTLGQGPEFLTYFQNEAQLEKSRLLSDRFSAERPKGSFSTLEIQRTEQGDSAMYLCASSQIHDPNSPLHFGNGTRLTVT.

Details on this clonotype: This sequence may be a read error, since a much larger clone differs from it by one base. In DNA form, the CDR3 reads TGTGCCAGCAGCTTACGTACGGATGTGAACACTGAAGCTTTCTTT. Translating it yields CASSLRTDVNTEAFF. The chain uses TRBV7-2 and TRBJ1-1; D unclear. Trimming removed 2 bases from V and 0 bases from J, with 10 bases in between. The CDR3 runs to 15 residues. CDR1 is SGHTA, CDR2 FQGNSA, per germline. The whole variable domain, remainder taken from reference TRBV7-2 and TRBJ1-1, is GAGVSQSPSNKVTEKGKDVELRCDPISGHTALYWYRQSLGQGLEFLIYFQGNSAPDKSGLPSDRFSAERTGGSVSTLTIQRTQQEDSAVYLCASSLRTDVNTEAFFGQGTRLTVV.

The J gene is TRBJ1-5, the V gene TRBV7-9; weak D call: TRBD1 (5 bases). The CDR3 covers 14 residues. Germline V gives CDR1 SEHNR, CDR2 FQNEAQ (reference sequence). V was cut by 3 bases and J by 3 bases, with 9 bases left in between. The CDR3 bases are TGTGCCAGCAGCTTCAGGGATTACAATCAGCCCCAGCATTTT. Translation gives CASSFRDYNQPQHF. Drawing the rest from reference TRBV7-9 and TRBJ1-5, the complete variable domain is DTGVSQNPRHKITKRGQNVTFRCDPISEHNRLYWYRQTLGQGPEFLTYFQNEAQLEKSRLLSDRFSAERPKGSFSTLEIQRTEQGDSAMYLCASSFRDYNQPQHFGDGTRLSIL.

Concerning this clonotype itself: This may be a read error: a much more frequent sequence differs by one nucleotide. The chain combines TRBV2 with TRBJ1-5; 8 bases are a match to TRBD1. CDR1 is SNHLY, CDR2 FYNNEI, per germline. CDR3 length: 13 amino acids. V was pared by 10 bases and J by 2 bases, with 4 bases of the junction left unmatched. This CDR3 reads CATTGQGNQPQHF. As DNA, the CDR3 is TGTGCCACTACGGGACAGGGCAATCAGCCCCAGCATTTT.

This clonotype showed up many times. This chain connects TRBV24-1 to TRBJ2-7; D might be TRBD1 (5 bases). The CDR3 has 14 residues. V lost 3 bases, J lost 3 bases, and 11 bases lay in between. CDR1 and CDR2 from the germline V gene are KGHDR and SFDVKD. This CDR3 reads CATSDADSYYEQYF. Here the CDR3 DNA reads TGTGCCACCAGTGATGCAGACAGCTACTACGAGCAGTACTTC.

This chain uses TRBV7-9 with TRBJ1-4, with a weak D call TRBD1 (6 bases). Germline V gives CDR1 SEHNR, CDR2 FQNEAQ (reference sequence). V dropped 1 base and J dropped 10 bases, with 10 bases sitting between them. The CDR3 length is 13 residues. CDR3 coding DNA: TGTGCCAGCAGCTTAGACAGGGTTGGAAAACTGTTTTTT. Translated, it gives CASSLDRVGKLFF.

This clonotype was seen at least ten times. The DNA of the CDR3 is TGTGCCAGCAGTGAATGGGGGGGCCGGGAAAAACTGTTTTTT. It specifies CASSEWGGREKLFF. The rearrangement links TRBV25-1 to TRBJ1-4; a possible D gene is TRBD1 (6 bases). The CDR3 loop spans 14 amino acids. The germline V gene encodes CDR1 MGHDK and CDR2 SYGVNS. V dropped 1 base and J dropped 8 bases, with 11 bases sitting between them.

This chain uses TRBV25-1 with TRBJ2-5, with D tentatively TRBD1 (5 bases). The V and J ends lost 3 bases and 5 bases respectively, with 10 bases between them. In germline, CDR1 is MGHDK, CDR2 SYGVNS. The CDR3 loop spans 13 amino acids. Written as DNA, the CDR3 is TGTGCCAGCAGTGATCCAGGGCTCGAGACCCAGTACTTC. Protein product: CASSDPGLETQYF.

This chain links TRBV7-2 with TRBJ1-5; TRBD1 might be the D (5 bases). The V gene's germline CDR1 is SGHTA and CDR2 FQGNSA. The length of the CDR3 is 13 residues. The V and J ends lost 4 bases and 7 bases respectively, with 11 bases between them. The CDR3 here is CASSSGEGQPQHF. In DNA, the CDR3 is TGTGCCAGCAGCTCCGGGGAGGGGCAGCCCCAGCATTTT.

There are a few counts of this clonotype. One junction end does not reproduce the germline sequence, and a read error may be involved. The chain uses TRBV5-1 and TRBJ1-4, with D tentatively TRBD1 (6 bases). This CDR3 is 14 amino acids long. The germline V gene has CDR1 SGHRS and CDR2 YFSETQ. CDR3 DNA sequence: TGTGCCAGCAGCTTGCCGGGGGCTGGTGAAAAACTGTTTTTT. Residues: CASSLPGAGEKLFF.

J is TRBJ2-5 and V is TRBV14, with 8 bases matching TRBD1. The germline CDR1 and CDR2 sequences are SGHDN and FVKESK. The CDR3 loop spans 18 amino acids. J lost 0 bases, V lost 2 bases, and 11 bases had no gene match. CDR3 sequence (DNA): TGTGCCAGCAGCCAACGCGGCAGGGGGCTCCTGTACCAAGAGACCCAGTACTTC. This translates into CASSQRGRGLLYQETQYF.

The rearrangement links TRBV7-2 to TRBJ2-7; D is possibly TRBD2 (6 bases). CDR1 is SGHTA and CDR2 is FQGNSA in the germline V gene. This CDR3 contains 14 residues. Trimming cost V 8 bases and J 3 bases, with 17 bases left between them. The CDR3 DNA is TGTGCCAGCCCCGTAGCGGTACCTTACTACGAGCAGTACTTC. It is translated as CASPVAVPYYEQYF.

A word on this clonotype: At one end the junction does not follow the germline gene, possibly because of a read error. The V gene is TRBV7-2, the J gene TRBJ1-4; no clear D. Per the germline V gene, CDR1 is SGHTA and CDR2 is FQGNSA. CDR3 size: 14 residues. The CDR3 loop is CASSLAGPAEKLFF. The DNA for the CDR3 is TGTGCCAGCAGCCTAGCCGGGCCGGCTGAAAAACTGTTTTTT.

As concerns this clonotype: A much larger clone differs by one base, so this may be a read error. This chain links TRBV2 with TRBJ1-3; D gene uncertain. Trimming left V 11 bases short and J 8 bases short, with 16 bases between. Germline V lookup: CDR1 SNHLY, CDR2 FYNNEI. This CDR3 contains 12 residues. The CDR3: CARKEDIDTIYF. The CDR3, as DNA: TGTGCCCGCAAGGAGGATATAGACACCATATATTTT.

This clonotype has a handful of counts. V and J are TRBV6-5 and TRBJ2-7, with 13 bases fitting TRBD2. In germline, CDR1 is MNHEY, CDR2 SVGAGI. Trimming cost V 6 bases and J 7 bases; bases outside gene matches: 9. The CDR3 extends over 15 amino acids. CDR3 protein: CASSLGLAGSREQYF. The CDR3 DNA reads TGTGCCAGCAGCTTGGGACTAGCGGGGAGTCGGGAGCAGTACTTC.

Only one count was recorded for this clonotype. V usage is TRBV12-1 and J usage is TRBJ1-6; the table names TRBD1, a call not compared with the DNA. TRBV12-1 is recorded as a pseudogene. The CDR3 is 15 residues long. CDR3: CASSFKGAANSPLHF. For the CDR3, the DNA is TGTGCCAGCAGCTTTAAAGGGGCTGCGAATTCACCCCTCCACTTT.

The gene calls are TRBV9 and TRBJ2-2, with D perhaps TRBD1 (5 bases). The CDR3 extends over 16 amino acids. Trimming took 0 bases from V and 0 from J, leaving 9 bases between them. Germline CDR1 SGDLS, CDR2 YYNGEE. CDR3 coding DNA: TGTGCCAGCAGCGTAGCCGTAGGGGCGAACACCGGGGAGCTGTTTTTT. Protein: CASSVAVGANTGELFF.

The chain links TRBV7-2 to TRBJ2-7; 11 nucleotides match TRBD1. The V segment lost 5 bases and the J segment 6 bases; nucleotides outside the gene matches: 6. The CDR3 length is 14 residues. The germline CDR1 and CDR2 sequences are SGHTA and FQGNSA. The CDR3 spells CASSQPGTGGEQYF. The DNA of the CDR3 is TGTGCCAGCAGCCAACCCGGGACAGGGGGCGAGCAGTACTTC. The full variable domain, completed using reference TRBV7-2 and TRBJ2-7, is GAGVSQSPSNKVTEKGKDVELRCDPISGHTALYWYRQSLGQGLEFLIYFQGNSAPDKSGLPSDRFSAERTGGSVSTLTIQRTQQEDSAVYLCASSQPGTGGEQYFGPGTRLTVT.